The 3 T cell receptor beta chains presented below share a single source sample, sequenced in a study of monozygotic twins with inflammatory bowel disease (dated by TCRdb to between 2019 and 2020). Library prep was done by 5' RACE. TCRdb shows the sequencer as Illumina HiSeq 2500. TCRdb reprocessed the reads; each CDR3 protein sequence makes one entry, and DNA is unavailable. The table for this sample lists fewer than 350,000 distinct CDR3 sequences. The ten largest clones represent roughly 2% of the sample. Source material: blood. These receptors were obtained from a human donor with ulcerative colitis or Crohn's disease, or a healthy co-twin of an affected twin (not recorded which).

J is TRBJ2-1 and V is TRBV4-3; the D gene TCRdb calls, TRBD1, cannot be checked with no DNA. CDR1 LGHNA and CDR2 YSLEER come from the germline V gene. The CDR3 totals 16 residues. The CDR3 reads CASSQDTQGAYNEQFF.

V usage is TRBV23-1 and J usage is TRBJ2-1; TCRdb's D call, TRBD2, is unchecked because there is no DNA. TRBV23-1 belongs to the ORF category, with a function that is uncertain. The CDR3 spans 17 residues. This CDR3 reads CASPTSGSLPGYNEQFF.

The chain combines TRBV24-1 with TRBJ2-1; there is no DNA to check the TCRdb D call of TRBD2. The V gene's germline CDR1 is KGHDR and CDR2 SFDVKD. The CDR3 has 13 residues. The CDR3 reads CATRAGVGNEQFF.